This T cell receptor (beta chain) was observed in a study of T cells in Graves' hyperthyroidism and ophthalmopathy. The hyperthyroidism was newly diagnosed and had lasted under 2 months; the patients were aged 18 to 65. Regions amplified from RNA transcripts were the TCR beta CDR3 regions. When the TCR CDR3 underwent first-round RT-PCR, the HTBI primer set was used. Each CDR3 protein is one row after TCRdb ran MiXCR on the multiplex PCR reads. This sample has about 690,000 distinct CDR3 sequences, with roughly 17% found just once. Germline V gene lookup returns CDR1 GTSNPN and CDR2 SVGIG (reference sequence). J gave up 9 bases and V 0 bases, and 4 bases lay outside the gene matches. The CDR3 covers 14 residues.

V is TRBV30 and J is TRBJ2-1, with 11 nucleotides matching TRBD2. Sample: blood. The origin of this receptor is a man in his fifties or sixties with Graves' hyperthyroidism. In DNA form, the CDR3 reads TGTGCCTGGAGTGTCGTGACTAGCGGGGCTGAGCAGTTCTTC. This encodes CAWSVVTSGAEQFF.